This T cell receptor beta chain originates from a study of T cell responses to AZD1222 COVID-19 vaccine. Regarding the study as a whole: After two AZD1222 doses, spike-specific TCR breadth and depth rose versus day 0. Targets within unmutated variant regions were reportedly found for nearly half of spike-specific TCRs. Just five or six AZD1222 recipients were seropositive at baseline.

TCRdb's table, derived via immunoSEQ multiplex PCR, lists solely in-frame clones and lacks some. The repertoire holds tens of thousands of clones, with 85% to 90% as singletons. Trimming left V 6 bases short and J 0 bases short, with 6 bases between. The CDR3 covers 13 residues. On this clone itself: Its antigen remains unknown.

Sequences were derived from peripheral blood, sampled on day 0 of AZD1222 vaccination. The sequence was obtained from an adult in good health. The V gene is TRBV12-3 or TRBV12-4, the J gene TRBJ1-5; unclear D gene. CDR3 loop: CASRHYSNQPQHF. The CDR3 DNA reads as TGTGCCAGCAGGCATTATAGCAATCAGCCCCAGCATTTT.